A selection of T cell receptor beta chains follows, all from one sample in a study of blood T cell repertoires in COVID-19. Repertoires were generated with immunoSEQ multiplex PCR, while TCRdb's copy carries only in-frame clones and drops some. The sample includes about 200,000 clones, roughly 90% of them seen just once. Source material: PBMCs or T cells enriched from blood (not recorded which). The receptors come from a young woman who had recovered from COVID-19. The CDR3 runs from the conserved cysteine through the conserved F or W.

cdr3_length	v_call	cdr3_aa
12	TRBV2	CASSRDRVANAF
14	TRBV5-4	CASSWGTGQFGYTF
14	TRBV27	CASRGQANTGELFF
14	TRBV2	CASSESGSSYGYTF
13	TRBV30	CAWSSQGANIQYF
12	TRBV3-1/TRBV3-2	CASSQATDTQYF
15	TRBV7-9	CASRSRRLAEETQYF
14	TRBV19	CASSTPRGQMGYTF
15	TRBV4-2	CASSKDRGLAGELFF
13	TRBV9	CASSRRPDTEAFF
15	TRBV11-2	CASSATGDPYNEQFF
15	TRBV19	CASSIHRGDPYGYTF
15	TRBV6-5	CASRVSGGAEDTQYF
14	TRBV19	CASRTGGTIYGYTF
14	TRBV29-1	CSVARGIGSGELFF
14	TRBV4-2	CASSQERGGYGYTF
14	TRBV5-1	CASSQGQGPYEQYF
13	TRBV19	CASSIGRTGELFF
20	TRBV28	CASSEHPSWRGRVSDHEQFF
14	TRBV7-2	CASSFYRGGDEQFF
17	TRBV7-3	CASSLLAGVTNTGELFF
14	TRBV19	CASRPLGGGYGYTF
14	TRBV11-2	CASSNTGGYNEQFF
17	TRBV7-2	CASSLVSAAEYEDGYTF